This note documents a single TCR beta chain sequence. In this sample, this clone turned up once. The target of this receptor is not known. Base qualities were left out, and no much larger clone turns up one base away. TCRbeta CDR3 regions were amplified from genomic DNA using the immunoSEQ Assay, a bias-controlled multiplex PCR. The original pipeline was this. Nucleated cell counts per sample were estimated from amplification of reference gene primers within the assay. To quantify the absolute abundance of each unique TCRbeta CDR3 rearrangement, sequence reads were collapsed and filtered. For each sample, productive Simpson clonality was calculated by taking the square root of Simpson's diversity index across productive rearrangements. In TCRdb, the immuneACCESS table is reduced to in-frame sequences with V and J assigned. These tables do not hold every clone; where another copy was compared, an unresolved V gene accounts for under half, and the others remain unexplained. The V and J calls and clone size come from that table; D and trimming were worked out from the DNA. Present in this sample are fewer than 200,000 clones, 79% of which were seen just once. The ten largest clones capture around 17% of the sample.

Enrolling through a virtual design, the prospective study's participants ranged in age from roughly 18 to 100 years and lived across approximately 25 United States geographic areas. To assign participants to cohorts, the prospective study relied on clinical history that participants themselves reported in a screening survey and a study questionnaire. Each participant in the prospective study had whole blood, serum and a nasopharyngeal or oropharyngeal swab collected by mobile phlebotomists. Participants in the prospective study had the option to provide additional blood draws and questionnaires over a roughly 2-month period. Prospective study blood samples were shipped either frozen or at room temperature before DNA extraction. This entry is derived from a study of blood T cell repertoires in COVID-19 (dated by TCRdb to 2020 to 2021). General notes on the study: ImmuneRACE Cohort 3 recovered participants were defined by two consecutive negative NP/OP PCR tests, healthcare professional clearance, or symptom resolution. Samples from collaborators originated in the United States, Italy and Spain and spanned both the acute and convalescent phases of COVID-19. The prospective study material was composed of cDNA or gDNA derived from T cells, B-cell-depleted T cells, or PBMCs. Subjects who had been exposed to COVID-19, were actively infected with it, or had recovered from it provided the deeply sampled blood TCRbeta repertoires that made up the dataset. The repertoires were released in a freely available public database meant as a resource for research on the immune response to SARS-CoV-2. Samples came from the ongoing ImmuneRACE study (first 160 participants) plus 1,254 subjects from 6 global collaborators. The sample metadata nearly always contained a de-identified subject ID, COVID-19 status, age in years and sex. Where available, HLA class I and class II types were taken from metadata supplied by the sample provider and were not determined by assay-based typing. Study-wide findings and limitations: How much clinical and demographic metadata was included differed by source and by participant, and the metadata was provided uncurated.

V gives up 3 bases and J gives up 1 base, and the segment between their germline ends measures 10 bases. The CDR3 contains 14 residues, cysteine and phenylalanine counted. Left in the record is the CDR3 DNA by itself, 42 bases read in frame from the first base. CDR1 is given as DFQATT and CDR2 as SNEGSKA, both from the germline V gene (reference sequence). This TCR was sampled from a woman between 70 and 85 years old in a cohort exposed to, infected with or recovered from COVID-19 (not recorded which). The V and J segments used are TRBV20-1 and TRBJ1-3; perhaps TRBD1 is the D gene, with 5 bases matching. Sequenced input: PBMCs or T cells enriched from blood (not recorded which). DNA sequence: TGCAGTGCTAGTCAGGGATTGTCTGGAAACACCATATATTTT. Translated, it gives CSASQGLSGNTIYF.